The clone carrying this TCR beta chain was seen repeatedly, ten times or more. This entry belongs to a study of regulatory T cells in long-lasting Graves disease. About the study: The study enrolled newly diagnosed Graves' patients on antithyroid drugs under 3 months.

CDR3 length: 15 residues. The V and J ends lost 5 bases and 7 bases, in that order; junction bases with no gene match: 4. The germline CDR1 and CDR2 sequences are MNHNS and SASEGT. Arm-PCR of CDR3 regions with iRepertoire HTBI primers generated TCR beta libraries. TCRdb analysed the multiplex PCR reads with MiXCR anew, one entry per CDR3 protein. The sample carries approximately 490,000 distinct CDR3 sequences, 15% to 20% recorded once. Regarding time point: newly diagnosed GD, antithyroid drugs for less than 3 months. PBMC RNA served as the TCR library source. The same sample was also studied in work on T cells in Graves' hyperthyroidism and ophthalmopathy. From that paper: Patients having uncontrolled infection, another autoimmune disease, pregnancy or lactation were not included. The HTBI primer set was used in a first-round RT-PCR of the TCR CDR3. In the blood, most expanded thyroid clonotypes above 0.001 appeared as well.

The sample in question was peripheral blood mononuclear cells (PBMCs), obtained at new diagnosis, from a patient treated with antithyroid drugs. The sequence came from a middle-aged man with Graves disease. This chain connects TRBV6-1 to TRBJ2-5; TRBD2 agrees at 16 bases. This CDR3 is CASSLGTSGRGTQYF. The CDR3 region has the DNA TGTGCCAGCAGTCTCGGGACTAGCGGGAGGGGGACCCAGTACTTC.